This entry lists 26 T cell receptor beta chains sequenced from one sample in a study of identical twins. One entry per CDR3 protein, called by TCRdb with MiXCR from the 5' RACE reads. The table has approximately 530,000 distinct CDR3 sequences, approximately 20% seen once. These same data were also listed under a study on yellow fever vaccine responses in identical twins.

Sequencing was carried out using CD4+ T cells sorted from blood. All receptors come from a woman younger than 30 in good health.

DNA of the CDR3: TGTGCCAGCCGGGACGCCAACTACAATGAGCAGTTCTTC. This codes for CASRDANYNEQFF. This chain uses TRBV2 with TRBJ2-1; perhaps D is TRBD1 or TRBD2 (5 bases each). CDR1 SNHLY and CDR2 FYNNEI come from the germline V gene. There are 13 residues in the CDR3. The V gene lost 8 bases and the J gene lost 3 bases, with 11 bases spanning the gap.

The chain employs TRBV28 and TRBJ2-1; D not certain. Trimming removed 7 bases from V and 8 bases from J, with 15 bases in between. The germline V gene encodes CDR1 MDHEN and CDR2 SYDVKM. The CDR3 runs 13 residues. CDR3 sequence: CASMTPIRDEQFF. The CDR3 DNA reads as TGTGCCAGCATGACCCCCATACGCGATGAGCAGTTCTTC.

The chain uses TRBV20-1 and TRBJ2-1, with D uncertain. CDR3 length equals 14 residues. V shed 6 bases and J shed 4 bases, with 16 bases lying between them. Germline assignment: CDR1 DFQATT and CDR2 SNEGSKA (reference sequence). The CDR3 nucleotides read TGCAGTGCCCCGGCCCACGGCCCTTACAATGAGCAGTTCTTC. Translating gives CSAPAHGPYNEQFF.

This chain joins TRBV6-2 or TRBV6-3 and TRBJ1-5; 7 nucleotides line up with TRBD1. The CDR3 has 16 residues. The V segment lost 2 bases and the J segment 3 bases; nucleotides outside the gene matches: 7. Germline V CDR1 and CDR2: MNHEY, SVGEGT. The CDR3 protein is CASSYDWGQSNQPQHF. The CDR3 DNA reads TGTGCCAGCAGTTACGATTGGGGACAGTCCAATCAGCCCCAGCATTTT.

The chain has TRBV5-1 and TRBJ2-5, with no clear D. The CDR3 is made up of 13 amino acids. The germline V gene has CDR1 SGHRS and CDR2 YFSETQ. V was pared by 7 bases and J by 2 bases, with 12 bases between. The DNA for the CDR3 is TGCGCCAGCTCCTTATCTGTTCAAGAGACCCAGTACTTC. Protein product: CASSLSVQETQYF.

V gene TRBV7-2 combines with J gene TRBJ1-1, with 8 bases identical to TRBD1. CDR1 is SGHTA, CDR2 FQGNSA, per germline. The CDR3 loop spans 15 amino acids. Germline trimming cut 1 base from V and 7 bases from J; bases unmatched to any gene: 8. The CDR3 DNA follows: TGTGCCAGCAGCTTAGAGAGACAGGGGCTAGGTGAAGCTTTCTTT. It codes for CASSLERQGLGEAFF.

The CDR3 sequence is CASSDRKAASTDTQYF. CDR3 bases: TGTGCCAGCAGCGACCGAAAAGCGGCTAGCACAGATACGCAGTATTTT. J is TRBJ2-3 and V is TRBV7-6; D perhaps matches TRBD2 (5 bases). V was shortened by 5 bases and J by 0 bases, with 15 bases between the two germline ends. The germline gives CDR1 SGHVS, CDR2 FNYEAQ. The CDR3 covers 16 residues.

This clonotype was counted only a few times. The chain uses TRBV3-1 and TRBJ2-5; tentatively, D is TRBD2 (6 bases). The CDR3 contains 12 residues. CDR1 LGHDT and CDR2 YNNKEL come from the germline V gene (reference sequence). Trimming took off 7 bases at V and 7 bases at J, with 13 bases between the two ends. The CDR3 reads CASNLARGTQYF. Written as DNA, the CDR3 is TGTGCCAGCAACCTAGCGAGGGGGACCCAGTACTTC.

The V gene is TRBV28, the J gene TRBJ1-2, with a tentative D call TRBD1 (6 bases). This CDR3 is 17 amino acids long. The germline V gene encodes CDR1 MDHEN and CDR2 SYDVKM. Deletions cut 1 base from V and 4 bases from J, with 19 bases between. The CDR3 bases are TGTGCCAGCAGTTTATCGGACAGTAGAAGTGGAGGCTATGGCTACACCTTC. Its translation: CASSLSDSRSGGYGYTF.

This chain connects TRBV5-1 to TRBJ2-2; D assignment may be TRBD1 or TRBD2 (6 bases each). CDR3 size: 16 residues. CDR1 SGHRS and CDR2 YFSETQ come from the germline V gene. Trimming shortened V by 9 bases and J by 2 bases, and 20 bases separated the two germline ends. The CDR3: CATTVGAGRNTGELFF. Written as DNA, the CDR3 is TGCGCCACCACGGTGGGGGCGGGACGAAACACCGGGGAGCTGTTTTTT.

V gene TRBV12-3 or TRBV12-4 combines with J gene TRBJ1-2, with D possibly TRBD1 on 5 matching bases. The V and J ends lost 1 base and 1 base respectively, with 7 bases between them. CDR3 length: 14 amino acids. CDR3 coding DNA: TGTGCCAGCAGTTTAGGGGGGATTAACTATGGCTACACCTTC. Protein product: CASSLGGINYGYTF.

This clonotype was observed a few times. CDR3 protein: CASRTGTGNYEQYF. CDR3 in DNA: TGTGCCAGCAGAACCGGGACAGGGAATTACGAGCAGTACTTC. J is TRBJ2-7 and V is TRBV6-2 or TRBV6-3; 9 nucleotides match TRBD1. The CDR3 extends over 14 amino acids. Germline CDR1 MNHEY, CDR2 SVGEGT. The J segment lost 4 bases and the V segment lost 6 bases, leaving 7 bases of the junction unmatched.

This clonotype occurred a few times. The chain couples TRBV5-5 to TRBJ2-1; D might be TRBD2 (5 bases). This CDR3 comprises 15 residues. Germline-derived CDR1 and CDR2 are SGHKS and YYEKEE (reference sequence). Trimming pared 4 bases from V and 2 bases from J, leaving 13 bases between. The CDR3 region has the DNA TGTGCCAGCAGCCCGTGGACGGGAACCTACAATGAGCAGTTCTTC. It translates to CASSPWTGTYNEQFF.

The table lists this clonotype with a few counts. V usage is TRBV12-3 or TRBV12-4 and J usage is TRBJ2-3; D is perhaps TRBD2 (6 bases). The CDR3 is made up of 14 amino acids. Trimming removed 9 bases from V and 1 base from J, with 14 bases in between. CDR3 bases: TGTGCCAGTACTGAGACTAGTGGCACAGATACGCAGTATTTT. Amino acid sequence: CASTETSGTDTQYF.

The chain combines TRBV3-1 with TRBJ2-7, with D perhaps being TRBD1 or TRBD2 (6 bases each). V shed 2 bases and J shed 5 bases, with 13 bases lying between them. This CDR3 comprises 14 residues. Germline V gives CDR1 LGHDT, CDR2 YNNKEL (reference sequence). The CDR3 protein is CASSQSFRGHEQYF. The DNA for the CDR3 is TGTGCCAGCAGCCAATCTTTCCGGGGGCACGAGCAGTACTTC.

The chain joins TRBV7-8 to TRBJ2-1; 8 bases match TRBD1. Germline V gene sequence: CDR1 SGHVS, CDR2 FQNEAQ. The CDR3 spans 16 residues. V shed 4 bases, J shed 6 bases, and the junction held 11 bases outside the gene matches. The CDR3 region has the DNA TGTGCCAGCAGCTCCGGGACAGGCATTTCTCTCAATGAGCAGTTCTTC. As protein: CASSSGTGISLNEQFF.

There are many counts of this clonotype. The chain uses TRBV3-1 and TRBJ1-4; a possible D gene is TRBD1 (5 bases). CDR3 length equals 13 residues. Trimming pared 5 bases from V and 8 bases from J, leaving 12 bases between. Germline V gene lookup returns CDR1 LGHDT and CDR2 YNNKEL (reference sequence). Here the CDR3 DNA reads TGTGCCAGCAGCTCGGCAGGGATAGAAAAACTGTTTTTT. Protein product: CASSSAGIEKLFF.

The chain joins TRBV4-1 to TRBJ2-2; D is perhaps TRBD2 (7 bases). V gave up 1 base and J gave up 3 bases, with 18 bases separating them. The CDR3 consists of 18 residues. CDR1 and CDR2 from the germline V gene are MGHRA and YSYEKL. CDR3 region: CASSQGFGGAIDTGELFF. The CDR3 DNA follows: TGCGCCAGCAGCCAAGGATTTGGGGGGGCGATCGACACCGGGGAGCTGTTTTTT.

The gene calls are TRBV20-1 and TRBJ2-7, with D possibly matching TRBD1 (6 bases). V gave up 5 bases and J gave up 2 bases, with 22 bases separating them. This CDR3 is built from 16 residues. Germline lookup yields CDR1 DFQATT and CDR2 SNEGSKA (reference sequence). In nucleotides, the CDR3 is TGCAGTGCTGAGGGGAAACAGGGATGGCCGGCCTACGAGCAGTACTTC. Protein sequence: CSAEGKQGWPAYEQYF.

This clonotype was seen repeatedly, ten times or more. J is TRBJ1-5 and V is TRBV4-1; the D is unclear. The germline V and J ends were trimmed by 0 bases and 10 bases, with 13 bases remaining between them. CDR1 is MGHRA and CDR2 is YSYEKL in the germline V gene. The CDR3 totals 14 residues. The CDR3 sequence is CASSQDLGRGPQHF. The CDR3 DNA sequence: TGCGCCAGCAGCCAAGATCTGGGTCGTGGCCCCCAGCATTTT.

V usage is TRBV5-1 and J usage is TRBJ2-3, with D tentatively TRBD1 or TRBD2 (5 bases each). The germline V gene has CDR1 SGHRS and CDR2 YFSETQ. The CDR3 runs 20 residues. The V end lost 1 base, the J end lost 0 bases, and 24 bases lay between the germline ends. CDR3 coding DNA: TGCGCCAGCAGCTTGTTAGGCCCGCCCGGGACGGGCTCTAGCACAGATACGCAGTATTTT. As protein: CASSLLGPPGTGSSTDTQYF.

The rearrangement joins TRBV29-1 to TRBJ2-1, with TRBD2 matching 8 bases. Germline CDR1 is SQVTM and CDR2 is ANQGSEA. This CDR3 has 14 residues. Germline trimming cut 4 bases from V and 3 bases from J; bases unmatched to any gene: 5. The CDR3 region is CSVAGGGSYNEQFF. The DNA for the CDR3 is TGCAGCGTTGCGGGAGGGGGAAGCTACAATGAGCAGTTCTTC.

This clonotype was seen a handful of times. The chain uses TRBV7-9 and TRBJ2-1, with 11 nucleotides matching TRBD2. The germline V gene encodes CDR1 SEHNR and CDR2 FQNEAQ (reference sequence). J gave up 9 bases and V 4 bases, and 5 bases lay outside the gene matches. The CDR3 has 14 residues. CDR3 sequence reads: CASSSPSGGPEQFF. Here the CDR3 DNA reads TGTGCCAGCAGCTCCCCTAGCGGGGGGCCTGAGCAGTTCTTC.

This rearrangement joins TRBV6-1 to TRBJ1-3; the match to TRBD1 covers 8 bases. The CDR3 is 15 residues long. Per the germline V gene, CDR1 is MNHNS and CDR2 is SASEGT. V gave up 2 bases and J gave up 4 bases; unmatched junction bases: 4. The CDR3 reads CASSERQGQGNTIYF. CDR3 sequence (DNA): TGTGCCAGCAGTGAACGACAGGGGCAAGGAAACACCATATATTTT.

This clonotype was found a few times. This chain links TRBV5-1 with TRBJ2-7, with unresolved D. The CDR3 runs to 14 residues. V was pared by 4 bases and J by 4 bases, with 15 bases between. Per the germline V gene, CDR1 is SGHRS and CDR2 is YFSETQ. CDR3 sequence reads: CASSLGSSAYEQYF. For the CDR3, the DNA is TGCGCCAGCAGCCTTGGTAGCAGTGCATACGAGCAGTACTTC.

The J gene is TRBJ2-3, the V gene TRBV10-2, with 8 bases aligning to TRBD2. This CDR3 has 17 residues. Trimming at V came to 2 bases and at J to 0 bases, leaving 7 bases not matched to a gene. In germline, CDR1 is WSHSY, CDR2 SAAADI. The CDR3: CASSEQSTGGSTDTQYF. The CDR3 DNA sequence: TGCGCCAGCAGTGAGCAATCGACGGGAGGGAGCACAGATACGCAGTATTTT.